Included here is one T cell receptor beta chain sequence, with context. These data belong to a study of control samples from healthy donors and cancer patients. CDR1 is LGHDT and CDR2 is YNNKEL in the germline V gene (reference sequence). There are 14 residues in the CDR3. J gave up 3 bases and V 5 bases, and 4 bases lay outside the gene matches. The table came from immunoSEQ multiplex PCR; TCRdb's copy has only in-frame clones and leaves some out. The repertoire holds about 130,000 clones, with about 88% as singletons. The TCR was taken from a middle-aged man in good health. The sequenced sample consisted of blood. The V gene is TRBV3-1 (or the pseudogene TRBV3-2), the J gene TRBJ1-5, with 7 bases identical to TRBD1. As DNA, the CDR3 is TGTGCCAGCAGCTTGGACAGGAACAATCAGCCCCAGCATTTT. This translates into CASSLDRNNQPQHF.